This is a list of T cell receptor beta chains from one sample in a study of T cells after yellow fever vaccination. TCRdb re-derived calls from the 5' RACE reads in MiXCR, one entry per CDR3 protein. The sample carries 500,000 to 650,000 distinct CDR3 sequences, about 15% recorded once. The sequences come from PBMCs, collected 5 to 6 days after the first yellow fever vaccination. The receptor source for this set is a man aged 18 to 35 who received the YFV17D yellow fever vaccine. CDR3s include the opening cysteine and the closing phenylalanine or tryptophan. A D gene is named only where the DNA matches it firmly. Size tells how often a clone was seen (once, few, many) or the class of an expanded clone, and some rows leave it out.

TRBV6-1	14	.	TRBJ2-2	.	CASRPRGDTGELFF	TGTGCCAGCAGACCAAGGGGGGACACCGGGGAGCTGTTTTTT
TRBV29-1	14	.	TRBJ1-1	many	CSAIGGQPNTEAFF	TGCAGCGCAATAGGGGGACAACCGAACACTGAAGCTTTCTTT
TRBV4-1	13	TRBD1	TRBJ1-5	many	CASSPPGGQPQHF	TGCGCCAGCAGCCCCCCAGGGGGTCAGCCCCAGCATTTT
TRBV27	13	TRBD1	TRBJ1-1	.	CASSLRQGYEAFF	TGTGCCAGCAGTTTAAGACAGGGGTATGAAGCTTTCTTT
TRBV5-4	15	TRBD1	TRBJ1-4	.	CASSARTGMKEKLFF	TGTGCCAGCAGCGCACGGACAGGGATGAAAGAAAAACTGTTTTTT
TRBV20-1	21	TRBD2	TRBJ2-3	.	CSARGPLGLAGGFIVDDTQYF	TGCAGTGCTAGAGGGCCCCTGGGACTAGCGGGGGGGTTTATTGTAGATGATACGCAGTATTTT
TRBV18	14	.	TRBJ2-5	few	CASSPFGGEETQYF	TGTGCCAGCTCACCGTTCGGGGGAGAGGAGACCCAGTACTTC
TRBV13	14	TRBD2	TRBJ2-3	.	CASSFGGFTDTQYF	TGTGCCAGCAGCTTCGGGGGGTTCACAGATACGCAGTATTTT
TRBV7-8	12	.	TRBJ1-2	many	CASSFTGNGYTF	TGTGCCAGCAGCTTTACGGGGAATGGCTACACCTTC
TRBV12-3/TRBV12-4	15	.	TRBJ1-5	.	CASSLARHCGQPQHF	TGTGCCAGCAGTTTAGCGCGTCATTGCGGCCAGCCCCAGCATTTT
TRBV28	14	TRBD1	TRBJ2-3	.	CASQDRGGTDTQYF	TGTGCCAGCCAGGACAGGGGGGGGACAGATACGCAGTATTTT
TRBV20-1	16	TRBD2	TRBJ2-1	.	CSGRQGSGGGNNEQFF	TGCAGTGGGAGGCAGGGTAGCGGGGGGGGAAACAATGAGCAGTTCTTC
TRBV7-2	14	TRBD1	TRBJ1-4	.	CATKGAATNEKLFF	TGTGCCACCAAGGGGGCTGCAACTAATGAAAAACTGTTTTTT
TRBV5-1	16	TRBD1	TRBJ2-2	.	CASSLQAGGINGELFF	TGCGCCAGCAGCTTGCAAGCAGGGGGCATAAACGGGGAGCTGTTTTTT
TRBV12-3/TRBV12-4	17	TRBD1	TRBJ2-4	few	CASSFRLPWTGQNIQYF	TGTGCCAGCAGTTTTAGACTCCCCTGGACAGGACAAAACATTCAGTACTTC
TRBV7-3	15	.	TRBJ2-2	.	CASSPGPANTGELFF	TGTGCCAGCAGCCCTGGCCCCGCGAACACCGGGGAGCTGTTTTTT
TRBV29-1	11	.	TRBJ1-3	.	CSVVRGNTIYF	TGCAGCGTTGTGAGGGGAAACACCATATATTTT
TRBV29-1	13	.	TRBJ2-5	few	CSVERVGRETQYF	TGCAGCGTTGAACGGGTCGGGCGGGAGACCCAGTACTTC
TRBV5-1	14	TRBD1	TRBJ1-6	many	CASSPGQGNSPLHF	TGTGCCAGCAGCCCTGGACAGGGAAATTCACCCCTCCACTTT
TRBV20-1	13	.	TRBJ2-3	few	CSASRLAGDTQYF	TGCAGCGCCAGTCGACTGGCCGGAGATACGCAGTATTTT
TRBV7-8	15	.	TRBJ2-7	.	CASSLGGRGAYEQYF	TGTGCCAGCAGCTTAGGGGGGAGAGGGGCCTACGAGCAGTACTTC
TRBV21-1	13	.	TRBJ1-5	.	CASRRYSNQPQHF	TGTGCCAGCAGACGTTATAGCAATCAGCCCCAGCATTTT
TRBV28	13	TRBD1	TRBJ1-2	few	CASKVLGGDGYTF	TGTGCCAGCAAGGTTTTAGGGGGCGATGGCTACACCTTC
TRBV7-9	15	.	TRBJ2-2	few	CASSTGPANTGELFF	TGTGCCAGCAGCACGGGACCGGCGAACACCGGGGAGCTGTTTTTT
TRBV4-3	14	.	TRBJ1-2	few	CASSQGNSNYGYTF	TGCGCCAGCAGCCAAGGGAACTCTAACTATGGCTACACCTTC
TRBV5-4	14	TRBD1	TRBJ1-5	.	CASSPDRVGQPQHF	TGTGCCAGCAGCCCCGACAGGGTTGGCCAGCCCCAGCATTTT
TRBV7-2	14	.	TRBJ2-1	.	CASSAAGAPNEQFF	TGTGCCAGCAGCGCGGCGGGGGCTCCGAATGAGCAGTTCTTC
TRBV7-9	14	.	TRBJ2-3	.	CAVRSEGPTDTQYF	TGTGCCGTCAGGAGCGAGGGGCCCACAGATACGCAGTATTTT
TRBV15	12	.	TRBJ2-3	few	CATSRDLDTQYF	TGTGCCACCAGCAGAGATCTAGATACGCAGTATTTT
TRBV9	16	.	TRBJ2-5	few	CASTNGEGTYQETQYF	TGTGCCAGCACCAACGGGGAAGGGACGTACCAAGAGACCCAGTACTTC